These T cell receptor beta chains were read from a single sample in a study of shared clonotypes between healthy human individuals. Produced via immunoSEQ multiplex PCR; TCRdb's table is partial and in-frame only. The sample records some 2,000,000 clones, roughly 94% being singletons. The sequencing input was naive CD8+ T cells sorted from blood. Receptor source: a man aged 18 to 29 in good health. Both conserved end residues are part of each CDR3. D genes are given only for firm matches.

>TRBV13|TRBD2
CASSSGGVAGALEQYF
>TRBV6-5|NA
CASWPSLSGNTIYF
>TRBV6-5|TRBD1
CASRPGQAGELFF
>TRBV2|NA
CASRGGPFSTDTQYF
>TRBV27|NA
CASSSSDSNEQFF
>TRBV25-1|NA
CASSGPTGGNYGYTF
>TRBV28|NA
CASSLRAGSYYEQYF
>TRBV5-6|TRBD1
CASSLGTGVTEQYF
>TRBV28|NA
CASSFEGSGNQPQHF
>TRBV7-9|NA
CASSLEGNNSPLHF
>TRBV6-6|NA
CASSYRAEGQETQYF
>TRBV5-4|NA
CASSAHNYYEQYF
>TRBV4-1|NA
CASSQDGYIQYF